This is a list of T cell receptor beta chains from one sample in a study of cytomegalovirus exposure and HLA in healthy donors. Assay: immunoSEQ multiplex PCR; the TCRdb copy retains only in-frame clones and omits some. The sample has fewer than 150,000 clones, just over 15% seen once. What was sequenced was PBMCs. All receptors come from a woman younger than 30 in good health and CMV-seronegative. CDR3s include the opening cysteine and the closing phenylalanine or tryptophan. Each record gives: J gene, D gene, V gene, clone size, CDR3 DNA, CDR3 protein. A D gene is named only where the DNA matches it firmly. Expanded clones are given a class, and other clones once, few, many or no size at all.

j_gene: TRBJ2-1
d_gene: TRBD2
v_gene: TRBV5-1
abundance: few
CDR3nt: TGCGCCAGCAGCCTTGGCGGGGGGAGCTCCTACAATGAGCAGTTCTTC
CDR3aa: CASSLGGGSSYNEQFF

j_gene: TRBJ2-1
d_gene: .
v_gene: TRBV5-1
abundance: few
CDR3nt: TGCGCCAGCGCCGTGTACTATTCGAGTGAGCAGTTCTTC
CDR3aa: CASAVYYSSEQFF

j_gene: TRBJ1-5
d_gene: TRBD1
v_gene: TRBV19
abundance: .
CDR3nt: TGTGCCAGTACGGAGGGACAGGGTATTCAGCCCCAGCATTTT
CDR3aa: CASTEGQGIQPQHF

j_gene: TRBJ2-2
d_gene: .
v_gene: TRBV9
abundance: .
CDR3nt: TGTGCCAGCAGCCCGAGGAGGGGAGAAGGGAACACCGGGGAGCTGTTTTTT
CDR3aa: CASSPRRGEGNTGELFF

j_gene: TRBJ2-7
d_gene: .
v_gene: TRBV28
abundance: .
CDR3nt: TGTGCCAGCAGGAGAGGGGGAAACTCCTACGAGCAGTACTTC
CDR3aa: CASRRGGNSYEQYF

j_gene: TRBJ1-1
d_gene: .
v_gene: TRBV5-6
abundance: .
CDR3nt: TGTGCCAGCAGCTTCCCGGGTCTGAACACTGAAGCTTTCTTT
CDR3aa: CASSFPGLNTEAFF

j_gene: TRBJ1-1
d_gene: .
v_gene: TRBV15
abundance: few
CDR3nt: TGTGCCACCAGCAGAGACAGGGAGAACACTGAAGCTTTCTTT
CDR3aa: CATSRDRENTEAFF

j_gene: TRBJ2-1
d_gene: TRBD2
v_gene: TRBV29-1
abundance: once
CDR3nt: TGCAGCGTTGCTCGTAGGACTAGCGGCACGTACAATGAAGAGCAGTTCTTC
CDR3aa: CSVARRTSGTYNEEQFF

j_gene: TRBJ1-2
d_gene: .
v_gene: TRBV30
abundance: .
CDR3nt: TGTGCCTGGAGTCAATTGGGACTATTCTTTGGGGGCTACACCTTC
CDR3aa: CAWSQLGLFFGGYTF

j_gene: TRBJ2-7
d_gene: TRBD1
v_gene: TRBV29-1
abundance: .
CDR3nt: TGCAGCGTTCGGACAGGGGGCATGAACGAGCAGTACTTC
CDR3aa: CSVRTGGMNEQYF

j_gene: TRBJ2-7
d_gene: .
v_gene: TRBV6-1
abundance: few
CDR3nt: TGTGCCAGCAGTTTAAGGACAGACTCCTACGAGCAGTACTTC
CDR3aa: CASSLRTDSYEQYF

j_gene: TRBJ1-1
d_gene: .
v_gene: TRBV6-6
abundance: few
CDR3nt: TGTGCCAGCAGTGGAGACCAGGGTATACACACCCGCGAAGCTTTCTTT
CDR3aa: CASSGDQGIHTREAFF

j_gene: TRBJ1-2
d_gene: .
v_gene: TRBV6-1
abundance: .
CDR3nt: TGTGCCAGCAGTGATTGGCCCTATGGCTACACCTTC
CDR3aa: CASSDWPYGYTF

j_gene: TRBJ2-7
d_gene: .
v_gene: TRBV11-2
abundance: few
CDR3nt: TGTGCCAGCAGCTTAGGACCGGGAGAGCAGTACTTC
CDR3aa: CASSLGPGEQYF

j_gene: TRBJ2-1
d_gene: TRBD2
v_gene: TRBV5-4
abundance: .
CDR3nt: TGTGCCAGCAGCTTAACTAGCGGGGTAGGAGAGCAGTTCTTC
CDR3aa: CASSLTSGVGEQFF

j_gene: TRBJ1-5
d_gene: .
v_gene: TRBV15
abundance: .
CDR3nt: TGTGCCACCAGCAGGGGGGGACGGGGTGGGGAAGCCCAGCATTTT
CDR3aa: CATSRGGRGGEAQHF

j_gene: TRBJ1-1
d_gene: .
v_gene: TRBV5-4
abundance: .
CDR3nt: TGTGCCAGCAGCTTGACAGGGTGGAGAGAAGCTTTCTTT
CDR3aa: CASSLTGWREAFF

j_gene: TRBJ2-1
d_gene: TRBD2
v_gene: TRBV29-1
abundance: .
CDR3nt: TGCAGCGTTGATCTAGCGGGGATCTACAATGAGCAGTTCTTC
CDR3aa: CSVDLAGIYNEQFF

j_gene: TRBJ2-1
d_gene: .
v_gene: TRBV29-1
abundance: few
CDR3nt: TGCTCGGGCGGGGACAATGAGCAGTTCTTC
CDR3aa: CSGGDNEQFF

j_gene: TRBJ1-2
d_gene: .
v_gene: TRBV25-1
abundance: few
CDR3nt: TGTGCCAGCAGTGAACCGGGGGACTTCTATGGCTACACCTTC
CDR3aa: CASSEPGDFYGYTF

j_gene: TRBJ2-3
d_gene: TRBD1
v_gene: TRBV2
abundance: .
CDR3nt: TGTGCCAACTCGTGGGACAGGGGTCGAGATACGCAGTATTTT
CDR3aa: CANSWDRGRDTQYF

j_gene: TRBJ2-5
d_gene: .
v_gene: TRBV10-3
abundance: .
CDR3nt: TGTGCCATCAGTGGGGCGACTAGTCAAGAGACCCAGTACTTC
CDR3aa: CAISGATSQETQYF

j_gene: TRBJ1-2
d_gene: .
v_gene: TRBV29-1
abundance: .
CDR3nt: TGCAGCGTTGACAGTAACTATGGCTACACCTTC
CDR3aa: CSVDSNYGYTF

j_gene: TRBJ2-7
d_gene: TRBD1
v_gene: TRBV30
abundance: few
CDR3nt: TGTGCCTGGCGGACAGGGGACCAACAGTACTTC
CDR3aa: CAWRTGDQQYF

j_gene: TRBJ2-3
d_gene: TRBD1
v_gene: TRBV28
abundance: few
CDR3nt: TGTGCCAGCAGCGTCCGGGACAGCCACACAGATACGCAGTATTTT
CDR3aa: CASSVRDSHTDTQYF

j_gene: TRBJ1-4
d_gene: TRBD1
v_gene: TRBV7-9
abundance: few
CDR3nt: TGTGCCAGCAGCCACGGACAGGGCTTTGATGAAAAACTGTTTTTT
CDR3aa: CASSHGQGFDEKLFF

j_gene: TRBJ1-4
d_gene: TRBD1
v_gene: TRBV7-8
abundance: .
CDR3nt: TGTGCCAGCAGCTTGCCGGACAGGGGGCTGACCCCAACTAATGAAAAACTGTTTTTT
CDR3aa: CASSLPDRGLTPTNEKLFF

j_gene: TRBJ2-7
d_gene: .
v_gene: TRBV29-1
abundance: .
CDR3nt: TGCAGCGTTACCCAGGGCTACGAGCAGTACTTC
CDR3aa: CSVTQGYEQYF

j_gene: TRBJ1-1
d_gene: .
v_gene: TRBV2
abundance: few
CDR3nt: TGTGCCAGCAGGGCAGGTCGGAACACTGAAGCTTTCTTT
CDR3aa: CASRAGRNTEAFF

j_gene: TRBJ2-5
d_gene: .
v_gene: TRBV7-2
abundance: .
CDR3nt: TGTGCCAGCAGCTTAGCAGGGGCCAAAGAGACCCAGTACTTC
CDR3aa: CASSLAGAKETQYF

j_gene: TRBJ2-1
d_gene: .
v_gene: TRBV18
abundance: few
CDR3nt: TGTGCCAGCTCACCAGGGCAGGGATTCAATGAGCAGTTCTTC
CDR3aa: CASSPGQGFNEQFF

j_gene: TRBJ2-5
d_gene: .
v_gene: TRBV5-4
abundance: few
CDR3nt: TGTGCCAGCAGCTTAGAAACAGGGAGCCAAGAGACCCAGTACTTC
CDR3aa: CASSLETGSQETQYF

j_gene: TRBJ1-1
d_gene: TRBD1
v_gene: TRBV5-6
abundance: .
CDR3nt: TGTGCCAGCAGCTTGTCGGACAGGGGTTTCACTGAAGCTTTCTTT
CDR3aa: CASSLSDRGFTEAFF

j_gene: TRBJ2-5
d_gene: TRBD2
v_gene: TRBV19
abundance: few
CDR3nt: TGTGCCTGCGGACTAGCGGGGAGTGACGGGGAGACCCAGTACTTC
CDR3aa: CACGLAGSDGETQYF

j_gene: TRBJ1-6
d_gene: .
v_gene: TRBV7-9
abundance: .
CDR3nt: TGTGCCAGCAGCTTAGCGGGGGGAGGGAGAAATTCACCCCTCCACTTT
CDR3aa: CASSLAGGGRNSPLHF

j_gene: TRBJ2-1
d_gene: TRBD2
v_gene: TRBV5-4
abundance: .
CDR3nt: TGTGCCAGCAGTTCACTAGCGGGGGACTACAATGAGCAGTTCTTC
CDR3aa: CASSSLAGDYNEQFF

j_gene: TRBJ2-7
d_gene: TRBD1
v_gene: TRBV27
abundance: .
CDR3nt: TGTGCCAGCAGTTTACTGGGACAGGTCTCCTACGAGCAGTACTTC
CDR3aa: CASSLLGQVSYEQYF

j_gene: TRBJ2-7
d_gene: TRBD2
v_gene: TRBV9
abundance: once
CDR3nt: TGTGCCAGCAGCGTTAGCGGGAGGAATTACGAGCAGTACTTC
CDR3aa: CASSVSGRNYEQYF

j_gene: TRBJ2-1
d_gene: .
v_gene: TRBV18
abundance: few
CDR3nt: TGTGCCAGCTCACGCCAGGGTCCGAGCAATGAGCAGTTCTTC
CDR3aa: CASSRQGPSNEQFF

j_gene: TRBJ2-7
d_gene: TRBD1
v_gene: TRBV9
abundance: few
CDR3nt: TGTGCCAGCAGCGTCCAAGGACAGGGAGGCGAGCAGTACTTC
CDR3aa: CASSVQGQGGEQYF

j_gene: TRBJ2-7
d_gene: .
v_gene: TRBV6-5
abundance: .
CDR3nt: TGTGCCAGCAGTCGCCGGGGAATCGCCTACGAGCAGTACTTC
CDR3aa: CASSRRGIAYEQYF

j_gene: TRBJ2-1
d_gene: .
v_gene: TRBV5-4
abundance: .
CDR3nt: TGTGCCAGCCAGGACAACTCCTACAATGAGCAGTTCTTC
CDR3aa: CASQDNSYNEQFF

j_gene: TRBJ1-5
d_gene: TRBD1
v_gene: TRBV2
abundance: .
CDR3nt: TGTGCCAGCAGCCCGGGACAGGTAGAAAATCAGCCCCAGCATTTT
CDR3aa: CASSPGQVENQPQHF

j_gene: TRBJ2-7
d_gene: .
v_gene: TRBV9
abundance: few
CDR3nt: TGTGCCAGCAGCGTAGGGGGGGGGACAGGAACCTACGAGCAGTACTTC
CDR3aa: CASSVGGGTGTYEQYF

j_gene: TRBJ2-7
d_gene: .
v_gene: TRBV6-5
abundance: few
CDR3nt: TGTGCCAGCAGTGAGGGGGTCTCCTACGAGCAGTACTTC
CDR3aa: CASSEGVSYEQYF

j_gene: TRBJ1-1
d_gene: .
v_gene: TRBV5-1
abundance: few
CDR3nt: TGCGCCAGCAGCTACGAATCCGGACAGAACACTGAAGCTTTCTTT
CDR3aa: CASSYESGQNTEAFF

j_gene: TRBJ2-2
d_gene: .
v_gene: TRBV7-2
abundance: few
CDR3nt: TGTGCCAGCAGCGATTCGGCTCTAGGGGCCTACACCGGGGAGCTGTTTTTT
CDR3aa: CASSDSALGAYTGELFF

j_gene: TRBJ2-7
d_gene: TRBD2
v_gene: TRBV28
abundance: few
CDR3nt: TGTGCCAGCAGCCCGTCTGGGACTAGGACCCTCGAGCAGTACTTC
CDR3aa: CASSPSGTRTLEQYF

j_gene: TRBJ2-5
d_gene: .
v_gene: TRBV7-9
abundance: few
CDR3nt: TGTGCCAGCAGCTCCCTCGGGGAACGAGAGACCCAGTACTTC
CDR3aa: CASSSLGERETQYF

j_gene: TRBJ1-5
d_gene: TRBD1
v_gene: TRBV19
abundance: few
CDR3nt: TGTGCCAGTACCTCCGAGGACAGGGACAACAATCAGCCCCAGCATTTT
CDR3aa: CASTSEDRDNNQPQHF

j_gene: TRBJ2-1
d_gene: TRBD2
v_gene: TRBV9
abundance: .
CDR3nt: TGTGCCAGCAGCACACCGGGGGGGCCACGGGAGCAGTTCTTC
CDR3aa: CASSTPGGPREQFF

j_gene: TRBJ2-3
d_gene: TRBD2
v_gene: TRBV4-1
abundance: few
CDR3nt: TGCGCCAGCAGCTCCGGGACTAGCGGGAGTGGCACAGATACGCAGTATTTT
CDR3aa: CASSSGTSGSGTDTQYF

j_gene: TRBJ1-2
d_gene: .
v_gene: TRBV9
abundance: few
CDR3nt: TGTGCCAGCAGCGAGACAGGCGCTAACTATGGCTACACCTTC
CDR3aa: CASSETGANYGYTF

j_gene: TRBJ1-1
d_gene: .
v_gene: TRBV2
abundance: few
CDR3nt: TGTGCCAGCAGTGAATACGGGACTGAAGCTTTCTTT
CDR3aa: CASSEYGTEAFF

j_gene: TRBJ1-2
d_gene: .
v_gene: TRBV2
abundance: .
CDR3nt: TGTGCCAGCGCAAACAGCCCCGAACCCTATGGCTACACCTTC
CDR3aa: CASANSPEPYGYTF

j_gene: TRBJ2-5
d_gene: TRBD1
v_gene: TRBV30
abundance: few
CDR3nt: TGTGCCTGGAGCGATGGTCCGACAGGGTACTCTCCGGGGACCCAGTACTTC
CDR3aa: CAWSDGPTGYSPGTQYF

j_gene: TRBJ2-5
d_gene: TRBD1
v_gene: TRBV9
abundance: few
CDR3nt: TGTGCCAGCAGCCCAAGGACAGGTGATGAGACCCAGTACTTC
CDR3aa: CASSPRTGDETQYF

j_gene: TRBJ1-1
d_gene: .
v_gene: TRBV2
abundance: .
CDR3nt: TGTGCCAGCAACCGGGGAGGGGGCACTGAAGCTTTCTTT
CDR3aa: CASNRGGGTEAFF

j_gene: TRBJ2-5
d_gene: TRBD1
v_gene: TRBV5-4
abundance: .
CDR3nt: TGTGCCAGCAGCTGGACAGGTCAAGAGACCCAGTACTTC
CDR3aa: CASSWTGQETQYF

j_gene: TRBJ1-2
d_gene: TRBD1
v_gene: TRBV6-5
abundance: .
CDR3nt: TGTGCCAGCAGTTACAGGGGGCTGGCGAGTAGCTATGGCTACACCTTC
CDR3aa: CASSYRGLASSYGYTF